The 5 T cell receptor beta chains below all came from one sample that was sequenced in a study of T cells in tuberculosis. The sample's time point: new active TB diagnosis, blood taken before or within 7 days of starting treatment. The method was immunoSEQ multiplex PCR; TCRdb's version includes in-frame clones alone and lacks a portion of them. The table has some 31,000 clones, approximately 89% seen once. The source material was PBMCs, sampled at tuberculosis diagnosis. The receptors shown here come from an adult with tuberculosis.

This CDR3 reads CASRGPSTDTQYF. As DNA, the CDR3 is TGTGCCAGCAGGGGCCCCAGCACAGATACGCAGTATTTT. The chain uses TRBV6-1 and TRBJ2-3; D is ambiguous. V shed 6 bases and J shed 0 bases, with 7 bases lying between them. Looked up from germline, CDR1 is MNHNS and CDR2 is SASEGT. This CDR3 has 13 amino acids.

The chain employs TRBV6-5 and TRBJ2-2; TRBD1 matches 8 bases. This CDR3 has 13 residues. The V and J ends lost 7 bases and 7 bases, in that order; junction bases with no gene match: 5. The germline V gene has CDR1 MNHEY and CDR2 SVGAGI. CDR3 sequence reads: CASTGQGRGELFF. DNA for the CDR3: TGTGCCAGCACTGGACAGGGACGCGGGGAGCTGTTTTTT.

This chain connects TRBV5-1 to TRBJ2-3; D may be TRBD2 (6 bases). Germline V gene lookup returns CDR1 SGHRS and CDR2 YFSETQ. Trimming cost V 3 bases and J 4 bases, with 18 bases left between them. The CDR3 has 16 amino acids. The CDR3 DNA follows: TGCGCCAGCAGCTCCTGGGGGGAGTCGGTCGCAGATACGCAGTATTTT. It translates to CASSSWGESVADTQYF.

Only one count was recorded for this clone. The CDR3 DNA is TGCGCCAGCAGCCAAGCAGCGGGGGGGCACACAGATACGCAGTATTTT. Amino acid sequence: CASSQAAGGHTDTQYF. The rearrangement uses TRBV4-3 and TRBJ2-3, with 10 bases fitting TRBD2. V trimming: 1 base; J trimming: 2 bases; junction bases outside the gene matches: 3. This CDR3 contains 16 residues. Germline-derived CDR1 and CDR2 are LGHNA and YSLEER.

This rearrangement joins TRBV30 to TRBJ2-1; TRBD2 aligns across 12 bases. The CDR3 consists of 14 residues. J was trimmed by 9 bases and V by 2 bases; bases with no gene match: 5. The germline V gene has CDR1 GTSNPN and CDR2 SVGIG (reference sequence). CDR3 sequence (DNA): TGTGCCTGGAGTCCCCTAGCGGGGGGGACTGAGCAGTTCTTC. It specifies CAWSPLAGGTEQFF.